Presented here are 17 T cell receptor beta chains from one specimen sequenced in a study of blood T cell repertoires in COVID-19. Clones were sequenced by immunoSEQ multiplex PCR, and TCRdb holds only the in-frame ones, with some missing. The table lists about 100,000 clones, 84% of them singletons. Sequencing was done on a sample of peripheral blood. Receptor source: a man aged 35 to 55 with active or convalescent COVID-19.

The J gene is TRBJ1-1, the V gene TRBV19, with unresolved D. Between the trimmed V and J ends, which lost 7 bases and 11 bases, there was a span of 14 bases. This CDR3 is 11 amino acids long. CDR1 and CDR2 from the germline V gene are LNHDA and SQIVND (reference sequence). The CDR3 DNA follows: TGTGCCAGTAAGCTGGGCGTCGAGGCTTTCTTT. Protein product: CASKLGVEAFF.

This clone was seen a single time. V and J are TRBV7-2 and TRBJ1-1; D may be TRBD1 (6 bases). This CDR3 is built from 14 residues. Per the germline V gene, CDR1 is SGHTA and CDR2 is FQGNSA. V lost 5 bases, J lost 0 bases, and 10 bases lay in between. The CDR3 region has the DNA TGTGCCAGCAGCCCGGACAGAATGAACACTGAAGCTTTCTTT. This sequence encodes CASSPDRMNTEAFF.

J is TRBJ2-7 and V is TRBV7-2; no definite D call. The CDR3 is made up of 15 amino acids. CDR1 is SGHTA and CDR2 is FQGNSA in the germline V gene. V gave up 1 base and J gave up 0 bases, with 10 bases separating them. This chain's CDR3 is CASSLGSASSYEQYF. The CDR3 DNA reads TGTGCCAGCAGCTTAGGGTCCGCGAGCTCCTACGAGCAGTACTTC.

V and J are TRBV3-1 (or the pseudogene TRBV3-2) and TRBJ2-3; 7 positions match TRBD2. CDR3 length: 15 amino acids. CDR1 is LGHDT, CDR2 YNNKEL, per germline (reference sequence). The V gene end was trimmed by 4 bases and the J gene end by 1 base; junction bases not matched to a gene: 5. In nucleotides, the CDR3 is TGTGCCAGCAGCCTTTTAGCGGGCGGCACAGATACGCAGTATTTT. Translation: CASSLLAGGTDTQYF.

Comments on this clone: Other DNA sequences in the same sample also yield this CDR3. The CDR3 here is CASSTGGANVLTF. The CDR3 bases are TGTGCCAGCAGTACAGGTGGGGCCAACGTCCTGACTTTC. The gene calls are TRBV25-1 and TRBJ2-6; the D gene is possibly TRBD1 (5 bases). Germline CDR1 and CDR2: MGHDK and SYGVNS. The CDR3 is 13 residues long. Trimming shortened V by 5 bases and J by 3 bases, and 5 bases separated the two germline ends. Drawing the rest from reference TRBV25-1 and TRBJ2-6, the complete variable domain is EADIYQTPRYLVIGTGKKITLECSQTMGHDKMYWYQQDPGMELHLIHYSYGVNSTEKGDLSSESTVSRIRTEHFPLTLESARPSHTSQYLCASSTGGANVLTFGAGSRLTVL.

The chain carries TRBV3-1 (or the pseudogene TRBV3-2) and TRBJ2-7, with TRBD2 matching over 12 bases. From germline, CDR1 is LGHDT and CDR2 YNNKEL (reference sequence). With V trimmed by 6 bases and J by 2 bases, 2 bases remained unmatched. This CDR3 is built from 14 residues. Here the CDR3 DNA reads TGTGCCAGCAGGCCTAGCGGGGGGGCCTACGAGCAGTACTTC. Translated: CASRPSGGAYEQYF.

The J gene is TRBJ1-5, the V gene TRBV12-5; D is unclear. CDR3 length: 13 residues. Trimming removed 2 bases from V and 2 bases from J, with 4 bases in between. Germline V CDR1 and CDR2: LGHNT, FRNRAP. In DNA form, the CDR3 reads TGTGCTAGTGGTTTGTCGGGCAATCAGCCCCAGCATTTT. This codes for CASGLSGNQPQHF. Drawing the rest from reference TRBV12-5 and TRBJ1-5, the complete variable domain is DARVTQTPRHKVTEMGQEVTMRCQPILGHNTVFWYRQTMMQGLELLAYFRNRAPLDDSGMPKDRFSAEMPDATLATLKIQPSEPRDSAVYFCASGLSGNQPQHFGDGTRLSIL.

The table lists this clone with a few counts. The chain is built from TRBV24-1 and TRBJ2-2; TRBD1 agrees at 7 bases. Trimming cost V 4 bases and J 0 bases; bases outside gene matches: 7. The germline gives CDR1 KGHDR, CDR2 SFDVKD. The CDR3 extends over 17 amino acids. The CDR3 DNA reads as TGTGCCACCAGTGAGACAGGGTTAACCTCGAACACCGGGGAGCTGTTTTTT. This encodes CATSETGLTSNTGELFF.

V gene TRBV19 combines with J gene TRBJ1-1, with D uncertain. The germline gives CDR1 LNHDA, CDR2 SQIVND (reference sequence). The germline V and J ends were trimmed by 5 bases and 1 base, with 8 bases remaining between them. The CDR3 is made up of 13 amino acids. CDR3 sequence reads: CASSSEENTEAFF. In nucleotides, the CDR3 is TGTGCCAGTAGTTCAGAAGAGAACACTGAAGCTTTCTTT.

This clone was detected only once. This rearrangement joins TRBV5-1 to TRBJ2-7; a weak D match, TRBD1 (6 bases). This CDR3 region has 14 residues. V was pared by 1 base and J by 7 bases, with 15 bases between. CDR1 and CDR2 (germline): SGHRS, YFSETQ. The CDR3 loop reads CASSLTEARGEQYF. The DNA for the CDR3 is TGCGCCAGCAGCTTGACAGAGGCGAGGGGGGAGCAGTACTTC. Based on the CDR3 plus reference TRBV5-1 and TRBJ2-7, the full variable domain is KAGVTQTPRYLIKTRGQQVTLSCSPISGHRSVSWYQQTPGQGLQFLFEYFSETQRNKGNFPGRFSGRQFSNSRSEMNVSTLELGDSALYLCASSLTEARGEQYFGPGTRLTVT.

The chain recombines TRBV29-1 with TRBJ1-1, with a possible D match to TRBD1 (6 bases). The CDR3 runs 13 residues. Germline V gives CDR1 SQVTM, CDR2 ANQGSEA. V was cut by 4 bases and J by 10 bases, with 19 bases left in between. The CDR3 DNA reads TGCAGCGTTGCTATGAAAGTAGGGGGGGTAGCTTTCTTT. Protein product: CSVAMKVGGVAFF.

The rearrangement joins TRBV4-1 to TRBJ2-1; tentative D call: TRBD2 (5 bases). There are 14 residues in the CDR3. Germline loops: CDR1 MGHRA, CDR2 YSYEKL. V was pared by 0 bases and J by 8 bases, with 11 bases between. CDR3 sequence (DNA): TGCGCCAGCAGCCAAGATTGGAGGCGGGATGAGCAGTTCTTC. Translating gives CASSQDWRRDEQFF.

CDR3 sequence reads: CASSPRQPNTEAFF. CDR3 coding DNA: TGTGCCAGCTCACCGAGACAGCCAAACACTGAAGCTTTCTTT. The chain uses TRBV18 and TRBJ1-1; D is possibly TRBD1 (5 bases). The germline V gene encodes CDR1 KGHSH and CDR2 LQKENI. V lost 3 bases to trimming and J lost 2 bases, with 10 bases between them. The CDR3 runs to 14 residues.

The CDR3 region is CASSSGTSGYIQYF. The CDR3 coding sequence is TGTGCCAGCAGCTCCGGGACTAGCGGGTACATTCAGTACTTC. The chain combines TRBV5-6 with TRBJ2-4; 12 bases agree with TRBD2. V dropped 3 bases and J dropped 8; count of bases not matched to a gene: 3. Germline loops: CDR1 SGHDT, CDR2 YYEEEE. The CDR3 sequence is 14 residues long.

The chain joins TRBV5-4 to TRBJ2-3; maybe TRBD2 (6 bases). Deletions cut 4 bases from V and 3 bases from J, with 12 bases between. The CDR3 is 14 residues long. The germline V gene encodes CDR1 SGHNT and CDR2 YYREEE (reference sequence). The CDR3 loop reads CASSPGGGTDTQYF. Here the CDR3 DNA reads TGTGCCAGCAGCCCAGGTGGAGGGACAGATACGCAGTATTTT. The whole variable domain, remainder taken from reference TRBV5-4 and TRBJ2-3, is ETGVTQSPTHLIKTRGQQVTLRCSSQSGHNTVSWYQQALGQGPQFIFQYYREEENGRGNFPPRFSGLQFPNYSSELNVNALELDDSALYLCASSPGGGTDTQYFGPGTRLTVL.

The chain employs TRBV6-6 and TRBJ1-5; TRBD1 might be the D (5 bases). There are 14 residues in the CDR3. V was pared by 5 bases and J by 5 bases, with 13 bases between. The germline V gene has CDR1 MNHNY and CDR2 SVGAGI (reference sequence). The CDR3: CASSGRALDQPQHF. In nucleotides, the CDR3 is TGTGCCAGCAGTGGCAGGGCCCTGGATCAGCCCCAGCATTTT.

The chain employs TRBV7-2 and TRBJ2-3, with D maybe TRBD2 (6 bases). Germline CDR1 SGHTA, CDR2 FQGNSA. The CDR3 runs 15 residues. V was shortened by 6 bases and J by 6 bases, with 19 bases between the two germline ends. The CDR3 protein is CASRQSGRTKDTQYF. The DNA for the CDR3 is TGTGCCAGCAGACAAAGCGGGCGAACGAAGGATACGCAGTATTTT.